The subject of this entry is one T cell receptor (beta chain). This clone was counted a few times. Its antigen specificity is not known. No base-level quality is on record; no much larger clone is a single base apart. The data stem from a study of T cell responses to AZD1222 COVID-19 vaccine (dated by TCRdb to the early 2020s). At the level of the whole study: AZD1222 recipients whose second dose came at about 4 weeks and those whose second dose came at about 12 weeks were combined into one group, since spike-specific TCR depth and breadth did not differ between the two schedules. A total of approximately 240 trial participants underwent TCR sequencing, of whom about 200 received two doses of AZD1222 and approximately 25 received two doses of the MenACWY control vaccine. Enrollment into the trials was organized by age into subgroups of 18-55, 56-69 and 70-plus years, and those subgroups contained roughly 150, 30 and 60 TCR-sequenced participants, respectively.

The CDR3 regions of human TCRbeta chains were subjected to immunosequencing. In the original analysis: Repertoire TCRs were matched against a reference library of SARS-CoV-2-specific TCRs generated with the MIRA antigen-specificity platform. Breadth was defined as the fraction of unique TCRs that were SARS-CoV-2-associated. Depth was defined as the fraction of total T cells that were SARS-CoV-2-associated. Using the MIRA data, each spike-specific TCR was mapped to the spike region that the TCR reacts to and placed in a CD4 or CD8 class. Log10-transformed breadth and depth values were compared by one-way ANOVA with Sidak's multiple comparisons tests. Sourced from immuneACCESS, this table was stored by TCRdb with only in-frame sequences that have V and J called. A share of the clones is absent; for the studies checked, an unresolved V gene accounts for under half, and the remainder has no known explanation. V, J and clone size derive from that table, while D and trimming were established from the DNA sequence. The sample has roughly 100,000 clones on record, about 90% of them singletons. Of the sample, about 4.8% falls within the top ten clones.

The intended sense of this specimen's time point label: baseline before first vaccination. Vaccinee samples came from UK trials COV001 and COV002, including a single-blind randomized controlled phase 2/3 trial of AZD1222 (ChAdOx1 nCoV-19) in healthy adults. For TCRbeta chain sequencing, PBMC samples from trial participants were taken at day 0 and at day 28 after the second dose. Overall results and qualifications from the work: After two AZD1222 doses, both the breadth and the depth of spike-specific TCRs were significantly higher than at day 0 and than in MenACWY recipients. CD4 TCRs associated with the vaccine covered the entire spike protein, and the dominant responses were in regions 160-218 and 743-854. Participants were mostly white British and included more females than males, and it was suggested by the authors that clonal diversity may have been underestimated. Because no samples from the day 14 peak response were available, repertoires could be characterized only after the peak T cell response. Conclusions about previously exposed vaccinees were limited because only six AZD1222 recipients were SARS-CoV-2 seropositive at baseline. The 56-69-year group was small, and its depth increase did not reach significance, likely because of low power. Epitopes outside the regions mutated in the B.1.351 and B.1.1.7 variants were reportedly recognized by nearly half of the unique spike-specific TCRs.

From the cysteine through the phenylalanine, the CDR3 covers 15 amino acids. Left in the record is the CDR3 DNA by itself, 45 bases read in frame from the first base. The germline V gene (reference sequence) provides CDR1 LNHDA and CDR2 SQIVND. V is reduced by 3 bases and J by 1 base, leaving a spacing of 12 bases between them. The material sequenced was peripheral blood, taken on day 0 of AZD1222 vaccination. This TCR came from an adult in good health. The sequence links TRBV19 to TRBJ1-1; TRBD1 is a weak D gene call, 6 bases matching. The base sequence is TGTGCCAGTAGTATCAGGGGTGGGGCGAACACTGAAGCTTTCTTT. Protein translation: CASSIRGGANTEAFF. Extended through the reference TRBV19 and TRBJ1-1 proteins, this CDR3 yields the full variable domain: DGGITQSPKYLFRKEGQNVTLSCEQNLNHDAMYWYRQDPGQGLRLIYYSQIVNDFQKGDIAEGYSVSREKKESFPLTVTSAQKNPTAFYLCASSIRGGANTEAFFGQGTRLTVV.